The following is a TCR beta chain sequence with its context. The target antigen is unknown. The germline CDR1 and CDR2 sequences are LNHNV and YYDKDF (reference sequence). The J segment lost 4 bases and the V segment lost 5 bases, leaving 4 bases of the junction unmatched. This CDR3 is 14 amino acids long. The data derive from a study of CD8+ T cells in alopecia areata. Findings and caveats of the study: Clonality was higher in lesional than normal scalp, especially in alopecia totalis/universalis.

Extracted from the samples, RNA was reverse transcribed into cDNA to serve as the sequencing template. TCRdb keeps only in-frame clones here, not all; method: immunoSEQ multiplex PCR. The table lists about 150,000 clones, 62% of them singletons. V is TRBV15 and J is TRBJ2-3, with 9 bases identical to TRBD1. Sequenced: CD8+ T cells sorted from blood. The clonotype originates from a human donor in good health. Here the CDR3 DNA reads TGTGCCACCAGCCCGAGACAGGGGGCAGATACGCAGTATTTT. It encodes CATSPRQGADTQYF.